Below are 30 T cell receptor beta chains sequenced from a single sample in a study of OX40 agonist ivuxolimab in advanced cancers. The data were produced by immunoSEQ multiplex PCR, yet TCRdb's version contains in-frame clones alone and is incomplete. The sample shows about 62,000 clones, 79% of them seen only once. Sequenced here: CD4+ or CD8+ T cells sorted from blood, sampled in a trial of the OX40 agonist ivuxolimab. These receptors all stem from an adult with an advanced solid tumor such as melanoma, head and neck, liver or kidney cancer.

The chain carries TRBV7-9 and TRBJ2-7; TRBD2 matches at 7 bases. Trimming removed 1 base from V and 2 bases from J; junction bases left unmatched: 2. This CDR3 contains 14 residues. Germline values: CDR1 SEHNR, CDR2 FQNEAQ (reference sequence). CDR3 DNA: TGTGCCAGCAGCTTAGGGACTAGTCCCTACGAGCAGTACTTC. Protein: CASSLGTSPYEQYF. Full variable domain (rest looked up from reference TRBV7-9 and TRBJ2-7): DTGVSQNPRHKITKRGQNVTFRCDPISEHNRLYWYRQTLGQGPEFLTYFQNEAQLEKSRLLSDRFSAERPKGSFSTLEIQRTEQGDSAMYLCASSLGTSPYEQYFGPGTRLTVT.

The chain carries TRBV7-9 and TRBJ2-2; weak D call: TRBD2 (6 bases). Germline values: CDR1 SEHNR, CDR2 FQNEAQ (reference sequence). Trimming took off 5 bases at V and 6 bases at J, with 13 bases between the two ends. The CDR3 sequence is 14 residues long. The CDR3 nucleotides are TGTGCCAGCAGCCCCGAGTGGGGGGCCGGGGAGCTGTTTTTT. It encodes CASSPEWGAGELFF.

This chain connects TRBV10-3 to TRBJ2-5, with D perhaps matching TRBD2 (6 bases). Germline CDR1 ENHRY, CDR2 SYGVKD. Trimming shortened V by 2 bases and J by 3 bases, and 10 bases separated the two germline ends. The CDR3 length is 14 residues. CDR3 bases: TGTGCCATCAGTGAGGGACTATCAAAAGAGACCCAGTACTTC. As protein: CAISEGLSKETQYF.

This clone has only one observation. The V gene is TRBV27, the J gene TRBJ1-5, with D possibly TRBD1 on 5 matching bases. Per the germline V gene, CDR1 is MNHEY and CDR2 is SMNVEV (reference sequence). This CDR3 is 17 amino acids long. Trimming removed 6 bases from V and 3 bases from J, with 21 bases in between. CDR3 sequence (DNA): TGTGCCAGCAGAGAACTACAGGTATTCGTGGCCAATCAGCCCCAGCATTTT. It translates to CASRELQVFVANQPQHF.

This CDR3 reads CASSHYLTDRGKTYEQYF. The CDR3 DNA follows: TGCGCCAGCAGTCACTACCTTACGGACAGGGGAAAGACCTACGAGCAGTACTTC. The V call is TRBV23-1, the J call TRBJ2-7; 9 bases are shared with TRBD1. TRBV23-1 is an ORF; its function is uncertain. CDR3 length equals 18 residues. After removal of 3 bases from V and 2 bases from J, the junction contained 14 bases not matched to a gene.

The chain links TRBV9 to TRBJ2-1; no definite D call. The CDR3 loop spans 14 amino acids. The V gene's germline CDR1 is SGDLS and CDR2 YYNGEE. Trimming took 4 bases from V and 4 from J, leaving 12 bases between them. The CDR3 nucleotides are TGTGCCAGCAGCCCCCCGGCGGAGTACAATGAGCAGTTCTTC. Its protein is CASSPPAEYNEQFF. The whole variable domain, remainder taken from reference TRBV9 and TRBJ2-1, is DSGVTQTPKHLITATGQRVTLRCSPRSGDLSVYWYQQSLDQGLQFLIQYYNGEERAKGNILERFSAQQFPDLHSELNLSSLELGDSALYFCASSPPAEYNEQFFGPGTRLTVL.

The genes are TRBV20-1 and TRBJ2-1; D gene ambiguous. The ends were cut back, 7 bases at V and 5 bases at J, with 9 bases in the middle. Germline V gene lookup returns CDR1 DFQATT and CDR2 SNEGSKA (reference sequence). This CDR3 is 11 amino acids long. CDR3 in DNA: TGCAGTGAAGCGAAGAACAATGAGCAGTTCTTC. It translates to CSEAKNNEQFF.

The chain recombines TRBV7-8 with TRBJ2-7; D is perhaps TRBD1 (5 bases). The CDR3 is 14 amino acids. Trimming took 0 bases from V and 3 from J, leaving 9 bases between them. CDR1 and CDR2 from the germline V gene are SGHVS and FQNEAQ. The CDR3 DNA reads as TGTGCCAGCAGCTTAGCGGCTACAGGCTACGAGCAGTACTTC. Amino acid sequence: CASSLAATGYEQYF.

This sequence joins TRBV2 and TRBJ1-5, with TRBD1 identical over 8 bases. Per germline, CDR1 SNHLY and CDR2 FYNNEI. The CDR3 contains 13 residues. J gave up 7 bases and V 6 bases, and 5 bases lay outside the gene matches. The CDR3 region is CASSLQGGQPQHF. Written as DNA, the CDR3 is TGTGCCAGCAGCCTACAGGGGGGGCAGCCCCAGCATTTT.

The J gene is TRBJ1-1, the V gene TRBV5-1; 7 nucleotides match TRBD1. The CDR3 is 14 amino acids. The germline CDR1 and CDR2 sequences are SGHRS and YFSETQ. The V and J ends lost 3 bases and 7 bases, in that order; junction bases with no gene match: 9. CDR3 residues: CASSSNTGVGEAFF. CDR3 DNA sequence: TGCGCCAGCAGCTCAAACACAGGGGTTGGTGAAGCTTTCTTT.

J is TRBJ2-1 and V is TRBV21-1; the DNA was not compared with TRBD2, the D call given in the table. TRBV21-1 is assigned pseudogene status. There are 13 residues in the CDR3. CDR3 sequence (DNA): TGTGCACAGCAGCGGGCTTCCCACAATGAGCAGTTCTTC. Translation: CAQQRASHNEQFF.

The chain links TRBV2 to TRBJ1-5; tentative D call: TRBD1 (5 bases). This CDR3 has 15 residues. CDR1 SNHLY and CDR2 FYNNEI come from the germline V gene. V was pared by 6 bases and J by 0 bases, with 12 bases between. The CDR3 coding sequence is TGTGCCAGCAGCCTCAGGGACTATAGCAATCAGCCCCAGCATTTT. This codes for CASSLRDYSNQPQHF.

The genes are TRBV29-1 and TRBJ1-2, with D maybe TRBD1 (6 bases). The CDR3 spans 12 residues. Germline assignment: CDR1 SQVTM and CDR2 ANQGSEA. V was clipped by 4 bases and J by 6 bases, with 12 bases between them. CDR3 protein: CSVVNGGHGYTF. The CDR3 nucleotides read TGCAGCGTTGTAAACGGGGGCCATGGCTACACCTTC. Looking up the rest from reference TRBV29-1 and TRBJ1-2 gives the full variable domain: SAVISQKPSRDICQRGTSLTIQCQVDSQVTMMFWYRQQPGQSLTLIATANQGSEATYESGFVIDKFPISRPNLTFSTLTVSNMSPEDSSIYLCSVVNGGHGYTFGSGTRLTVV.

The chain couples TRBV6-6 to TRBJ2-5; D not resolved. Germline CDR1 and CDR2: MNHNY and SVGAGI (reference sequence). CDR3 size: 14 residues. The V end was cut by 2 bases, the J end by 2 bases, with 9 bases between. CDR3 nucleotides: TGTGCCAGCAGTTACCGTACGGGTCAAGAGACCCAGTACTTC. Encoded protein: CASSYRTGQETQYF.

This chain links TRBV7-9 with TRBJ2-1; D not certain. Germline CDR1 SEHNR, CDR2 FQNEAQ (reference sequence). V was shortened by 5 bases and J by 9 bases, with 23 bases between the two germline ends. The CDR3 loop spans 16 amino acids. The CDR3 DNA sequence: TGTGCCAGCAGCCCTCCCGGGTCCCTTTCTTTCCGTGAGCAGTTCTTC. Amino acids: CASSPPGSLSFREQFF.

This clone came up a few times. The chain combines TRBV7-8 with TRBJ2-6, with D tentatively TRBD2 (5 bases). V lost 0 bases, J lost 8 bases, and 17 bases lay in between. Per germline, CDR1 SGHVS and CDR2 FQNEAQ. This CDR3 is built from 17 residues. The CDR3 sequence is CASSLAEDPGESNVLTF. The CDR3 DNA reads TGTGCCAGCAGCTTAGCCGAGGACCCTGGGGAGTCCAACGTCCTGACTTTC.

V is TRBV7-3 and J is TRBJ1-2; D may be TRBD1 (5 bases). CDR1 and CDR2 from the germline V gene are SGHTA and FQGTGA. V lost 3 bases and J 0 bases, leaving 8 bases between the germline ends. The CDR3 has 14 residues. CDR3 sequence: CASSLDISNYGYTF. CDR3 DNA sequence: TGTGCCAGCAGCTTGGACATCTCTAACTATGGCTACACCTTC.

This chain connects TRBV9 to TRBJ1-3; D gene ambiguous. The CDR3 loop spans 15 amino acids. The ends were cut back, 3 bases at V and 0 bases at J, with 10 bases in the middle. CDR1 SGDLS and CDR2 YYNGEE come from the germline V gene. In nucleotides, the CDR3 is TGTGCCAGCAGCGGAGGCAGCAGCTCTGGAAACACCATATATTTT. Translating it yields CASSGGSSSGNTIYF.

This clone has just a few counts. The gene calls are TRBV27 and TRBJ1-2, with 7 bases identical to TRBD1. After removal of 6 bases from V and 7 bases from J, the junction contained 8 bases not matched to a gene. Germline assignment: CDR1 MNHEY and CDR2 SMNVEV (reference sequence). The CDR3 sequence is 13 residues long. CDR3 nucleotides: TGTGCCAGCAGCCAGCGACAGGGCGCTGGCTACACCTTC. Its protein product is CASSQRQGAGYTF.

The CDR3 reads CASSRGRDRTDTQYF. The CDR3 DNA is TGTGCCAGCAGCAGGGGGCGGGATCGAACAGATACGCAGTATTTT. The chain joins TRBV4-2 to TRBJ2-3, with a possible D match to TRBD1 (7 bases). The V and J ends lost 5 bases and 3 bases respectively, with 15 bases between them. Germline lookup yields CDR1 LGHNA and CDR2 YNFKEQ. The CDR3 is 15 residues long.

This clone appeared once. The CDR3 coding sequence is TGTGCCAGCAGCTTGGCGGGAGTGATGTTAGCAGATACGCAGTATTTT. Translation: CASSLAGVMLADTQYF. The chain couples TRBV5-8 to TRBJ2-3; D is perhaps TRBD2 (6 bases). Trimming cost V 0 bases and J 4 bases, with 15 bases left between them. In germline, CDR1 is SGHTS, CDR2 YDEGEE. This CDR3 has 16 amino acids.

The chain links TRBV7-8 to TRBJ2-3; 10 nucleotides line up with TRBD2. V dropped 3 bases and J dropped 5; count of bases not matched to a gene: 5. The V gene's germline CDR1 is SGHVS and CDR2 FQNEAQ. This CDR3 spans 15 amino acids. The CDR3 reads CASSFGAGGEDTQYF. CDR3 in DNA: TGTGCCAGCAGCTTTGGAGCGGGGGGGGAAGATACGCAGTATTTT.

This chain connects TRBV19 to TRBJ2-2, with D unresolved. From germline, CDR1 is LNHDA and CDR2 SQIVND (reference sequence). V was cut by 7 bases and J by 4 bases, with 4 bases left in between. The CDR3 consists of 11 residues. CDR3: CASTVTGELFF. The CDR3 region has the DNA TGTGCCAGTACCGTCACCGGGGAGCTGTTTTTT.

V is TRBV7-2 and J is TRBJ2-5; TRBD2 aligns across 9 bases. Germline values: CDR1 SGHTA, CDR2 FQGNSA. The CDR3 loop spans 14 amino acids. The J segment lost 1 base and the V segment lost 8 bases, leaving 5 bases of the junction unmatched. Here the CDR3 reads CASAAGGRQETQYF. CDR3 bases: TGTGCCAGCGCAGCGGGGGGACGCCAAGAGACCCAGTACTTC.

This chain joins TRBV9 and TRBJ2-7; D not resolved. The V end lost 0 bases, the J end lost 3 bases, and 7 bases lay between the germline ends. This CDR3 is built from 13 residues. The germline V gene has CDR1 SGDLS and CDR2 YYNGEE. This CDR3 reads CASSVAWGYEQYF. In DNA form, the CDR3 reads TGTGCCAGCAGCGTAGCCTGGGGCTACGAGCAGTACTTC.

This chain connects TRBV5-4 to TRBJ2-5; D call uncertain. The CDR3 extends over 14 amino acids. V was cut by 0 bases and J by 2 bases, with 8 bases left in between. Germline CDR1 SGHNT, CDR2 YYREEE (reference sequence). The CDR3 DNA reads as TGTGCCAGCAGCTTGGGGGCAGGACAAGAGACCCAGTACTTC. Protein: CASSLGAGQETQYF.

J is TRBJ1-4 and V is TRBV6-5, with D maybe TRBD1 (6 bases). Germline V lookup: CDR1 MNHEY, CDR2 SVGAGI. The CDR3 covers 14 residues. Trimming stripped 6 bases from V and 3 bases from J, with 11 bases between. The CDR3 DNA is TGTGCCAGCAGCTTGGACAGCTCTAATGAAAAACTGTTTTTT. Translating it yields CASSLDSSNEKLFF.

V is TRBV28 and J is TRBJ2-1, with 12 bases matching TRBD2. V lost 6 bases and J lost 8; bases outside the gene matches: 14. This CDR3 spans 17 amino acids. CDR1 MDHEN and CDR2 SYDVKM come from the germline V gene. The CDR3 region is CASSPTSGSLPRDEQFF. The CDR3 nucleotides read TGTGCCAGCAGCCCGACTAGCGGGAGTCTTCCTCGGGATGAGCAGTTCTTC.

The J gene is TRBJ1-1, the V gene TRBV4-3; TRBD1 agrees at 8 bases. V was pared by 5 bases and J by 6 bases, with 11 bases of the junction left unmatched. The CDR3 sequence is 15 residues long. CDR1 and CDR2 (germline): LGHNA, YSLEER. CDR3 nucleotides: TGCGCCAGCAGCAACCAGGGGGCCCTTGGTTCTGAAGCTTTCTTT. It codes for CASSNQGALGSEAFF.

In regard to this clone: One junction end does not reproduce the germline sequence, and a read error may be involved. Other DNA variants within this sample encode the same CDR3. The rearrangement joins TRBV5-1 to TRBJ2-1; D remains unclear. Looked up from germline, CDR1 is SGHRS and CDR2 is YFSETQ. The CDR3 is 12 amino acids. The CDR3 loop is CASSLDYNEQFF. The CDR3 bases are TGTGCCAGCAGTCTGGACTACAATGAGCAGTTCTTC.